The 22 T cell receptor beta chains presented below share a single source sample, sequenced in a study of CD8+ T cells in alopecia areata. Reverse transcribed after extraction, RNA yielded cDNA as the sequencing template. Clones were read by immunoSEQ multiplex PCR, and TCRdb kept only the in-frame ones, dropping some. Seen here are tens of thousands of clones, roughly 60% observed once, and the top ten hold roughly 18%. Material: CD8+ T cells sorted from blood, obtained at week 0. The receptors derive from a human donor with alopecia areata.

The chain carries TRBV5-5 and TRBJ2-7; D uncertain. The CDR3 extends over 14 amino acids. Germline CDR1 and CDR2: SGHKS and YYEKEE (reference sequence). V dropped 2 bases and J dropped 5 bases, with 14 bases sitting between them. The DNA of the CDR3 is TGTGCCAGCAGCTTTGTCCATCCCACCGACGAGCAGTACTTC. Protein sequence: CASSFVHPTDEQYF.

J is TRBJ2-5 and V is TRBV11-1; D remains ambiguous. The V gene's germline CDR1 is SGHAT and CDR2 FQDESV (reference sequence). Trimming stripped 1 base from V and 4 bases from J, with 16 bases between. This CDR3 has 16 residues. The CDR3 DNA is TGTGCCAGCAGCTTAGGGCCGGCGGAGTCGAGAGAGACCCAGTACTTC. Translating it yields CASSLGPAESRETQYF.

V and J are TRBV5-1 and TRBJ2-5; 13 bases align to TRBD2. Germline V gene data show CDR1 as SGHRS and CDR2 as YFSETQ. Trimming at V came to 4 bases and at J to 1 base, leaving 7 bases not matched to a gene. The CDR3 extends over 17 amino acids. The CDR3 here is CASSGGLAGIFQETQYF. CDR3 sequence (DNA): TGCGCCAGCAGCGGGGGACTAGCGGGGATCTTCCAAGAGACCCAGTACTTC.

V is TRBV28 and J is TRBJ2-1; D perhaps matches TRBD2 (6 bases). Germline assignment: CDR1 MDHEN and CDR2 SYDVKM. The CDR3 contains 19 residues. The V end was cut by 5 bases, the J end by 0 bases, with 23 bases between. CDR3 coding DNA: TGTGCCAGCAGTGGACCTCGGGAGTCCCAGGGCCCCTCCTACAATGAGCAGTTCTTC. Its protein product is CASSGPRESQGPSYNEQFF.

CDR3 amino acids: CASRQFINYGYTF. The CDR3 DNA sequence: TGTGCCAGCAGACAGTTTATAAACTATGGCTACACCTTC. This chain joins TRBV6-5 and TRBJ1-2; no clear D gene. The CDR3 covers 13 residues. Germline assignment: CDR1 MNHEY and CDR2 SVGAGI. Between the trimmed V and J ends, which lost 6 bases and 2 bases, there was a span of 10 bases.

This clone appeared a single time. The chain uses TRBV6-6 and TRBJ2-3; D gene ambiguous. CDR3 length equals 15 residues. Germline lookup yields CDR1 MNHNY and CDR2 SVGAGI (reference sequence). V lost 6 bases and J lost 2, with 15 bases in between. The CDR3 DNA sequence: TGTGCCAGCAGCCAACTTGACTCAAACACAGATACGCAGTATTTT. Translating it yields CASSQLDSNTDTQYF.

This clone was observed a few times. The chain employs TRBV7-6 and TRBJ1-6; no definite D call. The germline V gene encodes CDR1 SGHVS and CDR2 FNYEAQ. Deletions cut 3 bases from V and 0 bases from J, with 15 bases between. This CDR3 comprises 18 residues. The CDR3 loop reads CASSLATGDGSYNSPLHF. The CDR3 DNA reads TGTGCCAGCAGCTTGGCCACGGGTGACGGCTCCTATAATTCACCCCTCCACTTT.

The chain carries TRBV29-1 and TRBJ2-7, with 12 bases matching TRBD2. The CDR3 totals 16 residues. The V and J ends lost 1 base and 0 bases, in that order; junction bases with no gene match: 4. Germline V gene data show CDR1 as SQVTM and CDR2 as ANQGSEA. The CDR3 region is CSVEGGLAGTSYEQYF. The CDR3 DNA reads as TGCAGCGTTGAAGGCGGACTAGCGGGGACCTCCTACGAGCAGTACTTC.

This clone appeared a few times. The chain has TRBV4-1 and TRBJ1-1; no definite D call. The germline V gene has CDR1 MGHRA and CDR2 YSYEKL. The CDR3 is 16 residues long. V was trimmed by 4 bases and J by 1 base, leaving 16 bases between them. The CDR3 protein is CASSLRAQTPNTEAFF. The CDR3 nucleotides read TGCGCCAGCAGCCTCCGGGCCCAGACGCCGAACACTGAAGCTTTCTTT.

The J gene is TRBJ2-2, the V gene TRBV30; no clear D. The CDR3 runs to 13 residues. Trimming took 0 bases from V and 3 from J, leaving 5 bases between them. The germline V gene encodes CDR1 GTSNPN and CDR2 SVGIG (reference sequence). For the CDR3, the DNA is TGTGCCTGGAGTGTACTCGACACCGGGGAGCTGTTTTTT. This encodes CAWSVLDTGELFF.

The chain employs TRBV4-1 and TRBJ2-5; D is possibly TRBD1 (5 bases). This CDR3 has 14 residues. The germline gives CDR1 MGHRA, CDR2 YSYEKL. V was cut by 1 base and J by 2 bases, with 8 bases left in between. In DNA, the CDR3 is TGCGCCAGCAGCCAAGGGACAAGACAAGAGACCCAGTACTTC. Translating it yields CASSQGTRQETQYF.

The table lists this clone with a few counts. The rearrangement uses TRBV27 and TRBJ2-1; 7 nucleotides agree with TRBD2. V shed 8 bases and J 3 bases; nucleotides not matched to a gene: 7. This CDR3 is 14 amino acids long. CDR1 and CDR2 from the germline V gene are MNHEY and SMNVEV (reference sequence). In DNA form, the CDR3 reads TGTGCCAGCGGAGCCGGGACTAACTACAATGAGCAGTTCTTC. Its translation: CASGAGTNYNEQFF.

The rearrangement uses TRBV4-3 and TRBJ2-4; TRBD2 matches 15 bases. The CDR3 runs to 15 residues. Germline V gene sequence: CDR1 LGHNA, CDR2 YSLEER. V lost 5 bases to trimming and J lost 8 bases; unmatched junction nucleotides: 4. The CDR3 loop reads CASSRGTSGGHIQYF. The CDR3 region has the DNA TGCGCCAGCAGCAGGGGGACTAGCGGGGGGCACATTCAGTACTTC.

The CDR3 DNA follows: TGTGCCAGCAGGGGCGCTTACCTCGCGGGATACACCTTC. Protein: CASRGAYLAGYTF. The rearrangement joins TRBV21-1 to TRBJ1-2. TRBV21-1 is a pseudogene. The CDR3 length is 13 residues.

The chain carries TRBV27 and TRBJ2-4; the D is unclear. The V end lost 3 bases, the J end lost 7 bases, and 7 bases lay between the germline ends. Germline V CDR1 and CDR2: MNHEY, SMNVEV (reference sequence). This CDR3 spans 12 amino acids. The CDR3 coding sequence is TGTGCCAGCAGTTTCACCGGGAACATTCAGTACTTC. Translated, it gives CASSFTGNIQYF.

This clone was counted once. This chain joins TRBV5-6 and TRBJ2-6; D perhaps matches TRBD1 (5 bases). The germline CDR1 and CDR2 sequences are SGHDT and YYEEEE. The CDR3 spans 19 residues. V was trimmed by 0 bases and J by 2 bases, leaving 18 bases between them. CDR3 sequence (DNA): TGTGCCAGCAGCTTGGCCTCAGGGATGGTAGGGGCTGGGGCCAACGTCCTGACTTTC. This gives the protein CASSLASGMVGAGANVLTF.

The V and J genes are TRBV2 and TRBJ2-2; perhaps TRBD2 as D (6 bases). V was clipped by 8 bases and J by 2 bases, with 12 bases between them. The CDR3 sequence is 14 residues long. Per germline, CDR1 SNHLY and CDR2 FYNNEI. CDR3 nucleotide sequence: TGTGCCAGCGGAGGGCTAGCAAACACCGGGGAGCTGTTTTTT. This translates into CASGGLANTGELFF.

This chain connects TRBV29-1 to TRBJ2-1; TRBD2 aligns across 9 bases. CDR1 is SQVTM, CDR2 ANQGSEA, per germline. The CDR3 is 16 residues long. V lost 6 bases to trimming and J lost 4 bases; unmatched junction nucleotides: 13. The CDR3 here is CSVGGTSGRQYNEQFF. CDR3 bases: TGCAGCGTGGGGGGGACAAGCGGGAGGCAATACAATGAGCAGTTCTTC.

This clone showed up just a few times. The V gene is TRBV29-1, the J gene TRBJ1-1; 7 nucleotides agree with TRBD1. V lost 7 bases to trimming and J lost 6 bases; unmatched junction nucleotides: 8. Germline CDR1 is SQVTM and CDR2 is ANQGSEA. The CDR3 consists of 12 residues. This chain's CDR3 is CSAAGQVPEAFF. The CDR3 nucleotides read TGCAGCGCCGCTGGACAGGTTCCTGAAGCTTTCTTT.

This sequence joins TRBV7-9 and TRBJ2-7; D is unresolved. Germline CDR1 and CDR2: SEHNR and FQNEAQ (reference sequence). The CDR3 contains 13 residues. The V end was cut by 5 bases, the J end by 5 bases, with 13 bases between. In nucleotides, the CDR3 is TGTGCCAGCAGCCCTGGGCTAGTCCACGAGCAGTACTTC. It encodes CASSPGLVHEQYF.

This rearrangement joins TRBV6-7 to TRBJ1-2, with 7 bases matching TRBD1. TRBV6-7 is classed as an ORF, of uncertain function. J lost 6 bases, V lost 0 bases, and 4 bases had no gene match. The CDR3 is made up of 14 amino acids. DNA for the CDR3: TGTGCCAGCAGTTACTCCCAGGGGGAAGATGGCTACACCTTC. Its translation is CASSYSQGEDGYTF.

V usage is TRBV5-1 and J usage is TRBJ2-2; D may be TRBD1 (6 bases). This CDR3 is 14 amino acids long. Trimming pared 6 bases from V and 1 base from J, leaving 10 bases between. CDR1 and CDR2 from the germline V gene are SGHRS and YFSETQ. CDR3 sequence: CASTGTRNTGELFF. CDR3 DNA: TGCGCCAGCACGGGGACAAGGAACACCGGGGAGCTGTTTTTT.